This paragraph reports one T cell receptor (beta chain). This record comes from a study of blood T cell repertoires in COVID-19. Some clones are missing from TCRdb's copy, which holds only in-frame ones; the method was immunoSEQ multiplex PCR. The sample has approximately 100,000 clones, about 80% seen once. The V end lost 2 bases, the J end lost 1 base, and 7 bases lay between the germline ends. CDR3 length equals 14 residues. The V gene's germline CDR1 is SGHRS and CDR2 YFSETQ. The TCR was taken from a man between 65 and 79 years old with acute or convalescent COVID-19. The material sequenced was peripheral blood. V is TRBV5-1 and J is TRBJ1-5; possibly TRBD1 for D (6 bases). This chain's CDR3 is CASSLTGSNQPQHF. Here the CDR3 DNA reads TGCGCCAGCAGCTTAACAGGGAGCAATCAGCCCCAGCATTTT.